This T cell receptor (beta chain) comes out of a study of Ad26.COV2.S vaccination and SARS-CoV-2 variants. Treatment noted: some 20 received Ad26.COV2.S at low or high dose, single or two shots; roughly 5 received placebo; per-sample allocation not given. Specimen acquisition occurred on day 63 following the initial vaccine or placebo injection. Assay used: immunoSEQ multiplex PCR; TCRdb lists only in-frame clones, some missing. The repertoire holds about 320,000 clones, with 70% to 90% as singletons. The CDR3 has 13 residues. Trimming pared 6 bases from V and 1 base from J, leaving 8 bases between. In germline, CDR1 is ENHRY, CDR2 SYGVKD.

The sequence was obtained from a person aged 18-60 years who received the Ad26.COV2.S COVID-19 vaccine or a placebo. This chain links TRBV10-3 with TRBJ2-3; possible D gene TRBD2, 6 bases. The sample here was peripheral blood, taken in a trial of Ad26.COV2.S vaccine versus placebo. CDR3 nucleotides: TGTGCCATCAGCGGGACTGGCACAGATACGCAGTATTTT. Translating gives CAISGTGTDTQYF.